The 7 T cell receptor beta chains listed next were all sequenced from one sample in a study of CD8 T cells in ankylosing spondylitis (dated by TCRdb to between 2016 and 2019). Libraries were built with 5' RACE. The sequencer was an Illumina HiSeq 2500. The public sequencing data were trimmed at Q25 with fastp and processed into clonotypes with MiXCR by TCRdb, which kept only in-frame beta chains. Records with the same CDR3 protein are collapsed into one entry carrying the most frequent genes and DNA. The table for this sample lists some 25,000 distinct CDR3 sequences; about 2.5% of them were counted only once. The ten largest account for 7.7% of the sample. The sequencing input was blood, either unsorted or a sorted T cell fraction (not recorded which). The receptors were sampled from a female donor with ankylosing spondylitis or in good health (not recorded which).

At least ten counts were recorded for this clonotype. V gene TRBV9 combines with J gene TRBJ1-6, with D hard to call. CDR1 and CDR2 from the germline V gene are SGDLS and YYNGEE. V lost 0 bases and J 5 bases, leaving 6 bases between the germline ends. The CDR3 extends over 14 amino acids. The chain's CDR3 is CASSVAADNSPLHF. The CDR3 region has the DNA TGTGCCAGCAGCGTAGCGGCAGATAATTCACCCCTCCACTTT.

This clonotype was seen repeatedly, ten times or more. The chain is built from TRBV9 and TRBJ2-2; 8 nucleotides agree with TRBD1. Germline CDR1 and CDR2: SGDLS and YYNGEE. After removal of 3 bases from V and 4 bases from J, the junction contained 8 bases not matched to a gene. This CDR3 has 16 residues. CDR3 DNA: TGTGCCAGCAGCGCTCCGGGACAGGTGGCCACCGGGGAGCTGTTTTTT. This encodes CASSAPGQVATGELFF.

This clonotype was detected many times. This chain joins TRBV9 and TRBJ2-3, with 10 bases matching TRBD2. Germline V gene sequence: CDR1 SGDLS, CDR2 YYNGEE. The ends lost 2 bases at V and 4 bases at J; junction bases unmatched: 10. There are 17 residues in the CDR3. Here the CDR3 reads CASSVLAGEFNSDTQYF. In DNA, the CDR3 is TGTGCCAGCAGCGTGCTAGCGGGGGAGTTTAATTCAGATACGCAGTATTTT.

Many counts were recorded for this clonotype. V usage is TRBV9 and J usage is TRBJ2-1; D remains unclear. The V gene's germline CDR1 is SGDLS and CDR2 YYNGEE. This CDR3 has 13 residues. V was clipped by 4 bases and J by 7 bases, with 12 bases between them. In nucleotides, the CDR3 is TGTGCCAGCAGCCCCGTCGGGTATAATGAGCAGTTCTTC. Translating it yields CASSPVGYNEQFF.

The V call is TRBV9, the J call TRBJ2-7, with TRBD1 matching 8 bases. Germline values: CDR1 SGDLS, CDR2 YYNGEE. V trimming: 0 bases; J trimming: 6 bases; junction bases outside the gene matches: 11. This CDR3 contains 16 residues. CDR3 sequence reads: CASSVAGTGGTLEQYF. DNA of the CDR3: TGTGCCAGCAGCGTAGCTGGGACAGGAGGGACCCTCGAGCAGTACTTC.

This clonotype was observed at least ten times. In nucleotides, the CDR3 is TGTGCCAGCAGCGCGGGATCGAGGGCCGGATTCTACGAGCAGTACTTC. Protein: CASSAGSRAGFYEQYF. The gene calls are TRBV9 and TRBJ2-7; possible D gene TRBD2, 5 bases. Trimming stripped 3 bases from V and 3 bases from J, with 19 bases between. This CDR3 has 16 amino acids. Germline CDR1 and CDR2: SGDLS and YYNGEE.

This clonotype came up many times. This chain uses TRBV27 with TRBJ2-2; 10 bases agree with TRBD1. The CDR3 totals 15 residues. V was clipped by 9 bases and J by 6 bases; unmatched bases: 10. Per germline, CDR1 MNHEY and CDR2 SMNVEV (reference sequence). The CDR3 region has the DNA TGTGCCAGACGGGCCGCGACAGGGGGCGCCGGGGAGCTGTTTTTT. Translation gives CARRAATGGAGELFF.